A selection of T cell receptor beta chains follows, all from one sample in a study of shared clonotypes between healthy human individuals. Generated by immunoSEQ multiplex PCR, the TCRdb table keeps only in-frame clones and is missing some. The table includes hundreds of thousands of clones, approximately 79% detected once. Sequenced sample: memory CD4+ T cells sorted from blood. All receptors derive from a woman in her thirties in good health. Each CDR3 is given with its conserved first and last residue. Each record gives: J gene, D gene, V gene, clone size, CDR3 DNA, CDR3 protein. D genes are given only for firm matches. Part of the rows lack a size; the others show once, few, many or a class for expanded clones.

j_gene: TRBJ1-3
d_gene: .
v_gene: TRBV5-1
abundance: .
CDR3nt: TGCGCCAGCAGCTTGGCGGGCAATGGAAACACCATATATTTT
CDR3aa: CASSLAGNGNTIYF

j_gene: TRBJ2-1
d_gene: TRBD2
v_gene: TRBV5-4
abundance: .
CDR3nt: TGTGCCAGCAGCCACGGGACTAGCGGGATCAATGAGCAGTTCTTC
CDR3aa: CASSHGTSGINEQFF

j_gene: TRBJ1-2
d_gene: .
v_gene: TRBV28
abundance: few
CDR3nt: TGTGCCAGCAGTCTGACATACTATGGCTACACCTTC
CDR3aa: CASSLTYYGYTF

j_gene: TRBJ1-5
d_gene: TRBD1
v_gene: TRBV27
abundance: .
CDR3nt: TGTGCCAGCAGTGAAGGGGACAGGGGATTCAATCAGCCCCAGCATTTT
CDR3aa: CASSEGDRGFNQPQHF

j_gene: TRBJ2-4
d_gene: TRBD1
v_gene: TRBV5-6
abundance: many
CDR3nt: TGTGCCAGCAGCTTACAGGGGACCAAAAACATTCAGTACTTC
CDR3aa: CASSLQGTKNIQYF

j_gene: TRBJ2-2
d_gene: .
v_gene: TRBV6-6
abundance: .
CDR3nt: TGTGCCAGCAGACCTTGGGGGACCGGGGAGCTGTTTTTT
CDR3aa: CASRPWGTGELFF

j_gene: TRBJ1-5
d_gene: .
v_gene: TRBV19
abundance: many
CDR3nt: TGTGCCAGTAGCGAGCAAAATAGCAATCAGCCCCAGCATTTT
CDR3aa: CASSEQNSNQPQHF

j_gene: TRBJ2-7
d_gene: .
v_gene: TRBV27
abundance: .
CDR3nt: TGTGCCAGCAGTTTACGGGCAGAGGTGAGCTACGAGCAGTACTTC
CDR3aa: CASSLRAEVSYEQYF

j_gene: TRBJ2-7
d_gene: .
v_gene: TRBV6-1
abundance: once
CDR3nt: TGTGCCAGCAGCCGTGATTGGGGCCAAATCTACGAGCAGTACTTC
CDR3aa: CASSRDWGQIYEQYF

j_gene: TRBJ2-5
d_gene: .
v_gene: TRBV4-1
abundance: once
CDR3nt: TGCGCCAGCAGCCATGCTGGGAACAGAGTAGAGACCCAGTACTTC
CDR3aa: CASSHAGNRVETQYF

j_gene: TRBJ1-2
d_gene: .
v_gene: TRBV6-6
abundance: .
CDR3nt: TGTGCCAGCAGAGATCCGGGAAGTAACTATGGCTACACCTTC
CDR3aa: CASRDPGSNYGYTF